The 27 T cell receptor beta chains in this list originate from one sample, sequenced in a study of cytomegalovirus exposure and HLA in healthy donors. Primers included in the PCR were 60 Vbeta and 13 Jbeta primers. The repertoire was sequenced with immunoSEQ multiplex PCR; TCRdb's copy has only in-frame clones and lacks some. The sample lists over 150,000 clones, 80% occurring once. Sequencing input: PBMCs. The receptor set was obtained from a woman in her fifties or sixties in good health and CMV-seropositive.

CDR3 in DNA: TGTGCCAGCAGCCGCCGAGGAGGGGTCGGGACAGATACGCAGTATTTT. This gives the protein CASSRRGGVGTDTQYF. J is TRBJ2-3 and V is TRBV11-3; D perhaps matches TRBD2 (6 bases). The CDR3 sequence is 16 residues long. V lost 5 bases and J 3 bases, leaving 18 bases between the germline ends. CDR1 and CDR2 from the germline V gene are SGHNT and YENEEA. Using reference TRBV11-3 and TRBJ2-3 for the parts outside the CDR3, the full variable domain is EAGVVQSPRYKIIEKKQPVAFWCNPISGHNTLYWYLQNLGQGPELLIRYENEEAVDDSQLPKDRFSAERLKGVDSTLKIQPAELGDSAVYLCASSRRGGVGTDTQYFGPGTRLTVL.

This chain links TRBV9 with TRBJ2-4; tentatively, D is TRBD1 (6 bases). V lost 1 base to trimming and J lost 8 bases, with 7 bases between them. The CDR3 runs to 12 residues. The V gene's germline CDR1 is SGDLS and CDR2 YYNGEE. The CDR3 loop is CASSVKGDIQYF. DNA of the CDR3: TGTGCCAGCAGCGTAAAGGGGGACATTCAGTACTTC.

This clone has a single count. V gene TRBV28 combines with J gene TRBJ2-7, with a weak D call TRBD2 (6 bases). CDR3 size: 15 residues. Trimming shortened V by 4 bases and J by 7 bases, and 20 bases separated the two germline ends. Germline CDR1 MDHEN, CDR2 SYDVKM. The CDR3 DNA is TGTGCCAGCAGTTCCCGGAGGAGGGAGAGTCTGGAGCAGTACTTC. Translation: CASSSRRRESLEQYF.

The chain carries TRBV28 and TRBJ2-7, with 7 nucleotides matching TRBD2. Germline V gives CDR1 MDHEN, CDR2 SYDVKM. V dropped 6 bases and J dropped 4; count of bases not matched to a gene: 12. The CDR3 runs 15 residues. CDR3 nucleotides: TGTGCCAGCAGCCCTCCGGGGGGAGGCCTATACGAGCAGTACTTC. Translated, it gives CASSPPGGGLYEQYF.

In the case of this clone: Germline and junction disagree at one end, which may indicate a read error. CDR3 region: CSSSVSGGEQYF. The CDR3, as DNA: TGTTCCAGCAGCGTATCAGGGGGCGAGCAGTACTTC. The genes are TRBV7-9 and TRBJ2-7, with 7 bases matching TRBD1. Germline CDR1 is SEHNR and CDR2 is FQNEAQ (reference sequence). CDR3 length equals 12 residues.

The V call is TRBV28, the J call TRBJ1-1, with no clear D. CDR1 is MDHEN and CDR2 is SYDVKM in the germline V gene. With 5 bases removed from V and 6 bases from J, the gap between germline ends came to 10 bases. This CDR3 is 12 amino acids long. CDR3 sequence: CASSTPRAEAFF. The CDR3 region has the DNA TGTGCCAGCAGTACCCCACGCGCTGAAGCTTTCTTT.

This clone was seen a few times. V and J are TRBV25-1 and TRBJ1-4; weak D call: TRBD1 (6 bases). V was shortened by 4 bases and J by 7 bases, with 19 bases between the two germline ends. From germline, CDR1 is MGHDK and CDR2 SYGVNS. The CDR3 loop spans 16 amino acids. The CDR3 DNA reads TGTGCCAGCAGTGTAGGCCTCCGGGCCAGGGGTGAAAAACTGTTTTTT. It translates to CASSVGLRARGEKLFF.

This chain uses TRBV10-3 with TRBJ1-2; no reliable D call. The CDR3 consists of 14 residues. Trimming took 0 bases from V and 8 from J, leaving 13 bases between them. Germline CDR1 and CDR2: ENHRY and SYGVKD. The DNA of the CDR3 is TGTGCCATCAGTGAGTCGATACCGGAGGTGGGCTACACCTTC. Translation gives CAISESIPEVGYTF.

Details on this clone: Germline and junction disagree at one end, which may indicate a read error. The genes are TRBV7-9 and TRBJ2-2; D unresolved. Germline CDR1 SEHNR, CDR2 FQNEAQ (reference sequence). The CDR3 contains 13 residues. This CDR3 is CSSRPSGTGELFF. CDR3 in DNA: TGTTCCAGCAGGCCTTCAGGAACCGGGGAGCTGTTTTTT.

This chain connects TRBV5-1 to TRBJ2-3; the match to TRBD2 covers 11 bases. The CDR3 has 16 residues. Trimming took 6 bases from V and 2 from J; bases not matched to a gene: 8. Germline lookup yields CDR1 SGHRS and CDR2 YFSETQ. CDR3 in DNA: TGCGCCAGCACGGAGAGACTAGCGGGAACCACAGATACGCAGTATTTT. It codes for CASTERLAGTTDTQYF.

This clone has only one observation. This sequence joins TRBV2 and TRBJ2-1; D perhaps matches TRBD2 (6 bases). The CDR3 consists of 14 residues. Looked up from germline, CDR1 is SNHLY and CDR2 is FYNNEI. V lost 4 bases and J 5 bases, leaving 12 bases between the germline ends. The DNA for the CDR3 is TGTGCCAGCAGTGGGCTAGCGTCCAACAATGAGCAGTTCTTC. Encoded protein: CASSGLASNNEQFF.

The CDR3 DNA follows: TGTGCGATTACCCCGGGGGGTGGGGGAGGCTATGGCTACACCTTC. It is translated as CAITPGGGGGYGYTF. This chain joins TRBV19 and TRBJ1-2, with D perhaps matching TRBD1 (5 bases). Germline CDR1 reads LNHDA; CDR2 reads SQIVND (reference sequence). CDR3 length: 15 residues.

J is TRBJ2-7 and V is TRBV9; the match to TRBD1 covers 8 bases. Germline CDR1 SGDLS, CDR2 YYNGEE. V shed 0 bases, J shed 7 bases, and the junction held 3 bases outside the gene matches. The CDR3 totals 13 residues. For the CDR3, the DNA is TGTGCCAGCAGCGTAGGAAACAGGGGGGAGCAGTACTTC. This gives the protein CASSVGNRGEQYF.

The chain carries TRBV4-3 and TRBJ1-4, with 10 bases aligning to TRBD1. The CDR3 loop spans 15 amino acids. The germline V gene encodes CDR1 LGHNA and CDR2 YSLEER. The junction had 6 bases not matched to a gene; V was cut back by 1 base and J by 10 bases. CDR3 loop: CASSQGGTGEGKLFF. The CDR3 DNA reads TGCGCCAGCAGCCAAGGTGGGACAGGGGAGGGAAAACTGTTTTTT.

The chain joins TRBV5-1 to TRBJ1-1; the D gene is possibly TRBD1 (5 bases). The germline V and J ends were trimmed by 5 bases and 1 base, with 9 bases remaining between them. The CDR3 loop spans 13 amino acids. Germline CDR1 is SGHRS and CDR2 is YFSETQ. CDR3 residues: CASRYGQNTEAFF. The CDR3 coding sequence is TGCGCCAGCAGATACGGACAGAACACTGAAGCTTTCTTT.

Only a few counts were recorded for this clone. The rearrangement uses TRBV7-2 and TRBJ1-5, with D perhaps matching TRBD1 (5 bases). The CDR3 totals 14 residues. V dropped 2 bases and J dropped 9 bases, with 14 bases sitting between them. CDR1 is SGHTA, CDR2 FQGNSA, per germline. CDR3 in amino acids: CASSLMGTQGPQHF. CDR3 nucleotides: TGTGCCAGCAGCTTAATGGGGACTCAGGGGCCCCAGCATTTT.

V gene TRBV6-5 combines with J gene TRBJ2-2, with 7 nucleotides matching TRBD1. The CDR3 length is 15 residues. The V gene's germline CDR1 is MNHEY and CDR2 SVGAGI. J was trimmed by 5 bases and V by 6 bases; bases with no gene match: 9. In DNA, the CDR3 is TGTGCCAGCAGGGGCAGACAGGGTCGGACCGGGGAGCTGTTTTTT. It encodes CASRGRQGRTGELFF.

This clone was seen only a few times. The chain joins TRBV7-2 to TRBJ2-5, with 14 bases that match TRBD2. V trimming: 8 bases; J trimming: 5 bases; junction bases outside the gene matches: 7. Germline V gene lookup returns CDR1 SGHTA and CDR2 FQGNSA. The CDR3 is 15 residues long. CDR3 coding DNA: TGTGCCAGCTTACGGACTAGCGGGGGGCGGGAGACCCAGTACTTC. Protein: CASLRTSGGRETQYF.

CDR3 DNA: TGTGCCAGCAGCCCCGACCTAGCAACTAATGAAAAACTGTTTTTT. Its translation: CASSPDLATNEKLFF. The chain couples TRBV6-6 to TRBJ1-4, with D unresolved. Germline V gene data show CDR1 as MNHNY and CDR2 as SVGAGI (reference sequence). CDR3 length: 15 amino acids. V was trimmed by 6 bases and J by 0 bases, leaving 11 bases between them.

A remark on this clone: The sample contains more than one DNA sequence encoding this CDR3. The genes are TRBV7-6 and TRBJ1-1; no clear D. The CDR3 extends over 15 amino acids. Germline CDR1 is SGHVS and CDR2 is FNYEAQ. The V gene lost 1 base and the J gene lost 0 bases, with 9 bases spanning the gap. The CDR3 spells CASSLVAGVNTEAFF. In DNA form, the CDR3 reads TGTGCCAGCAGCTTAGTGGCCGGGGTGAACACTGAAGCTTTCTTT.

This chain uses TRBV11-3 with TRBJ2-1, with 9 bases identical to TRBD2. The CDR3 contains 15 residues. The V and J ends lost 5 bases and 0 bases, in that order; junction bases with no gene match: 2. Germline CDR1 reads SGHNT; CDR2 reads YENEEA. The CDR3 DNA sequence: TGTGCCAGCAGCCCAGCGGGGGGCTCCTACAATGAGCAGTTCTTC. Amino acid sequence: CASSPAGGSYNEQFF.

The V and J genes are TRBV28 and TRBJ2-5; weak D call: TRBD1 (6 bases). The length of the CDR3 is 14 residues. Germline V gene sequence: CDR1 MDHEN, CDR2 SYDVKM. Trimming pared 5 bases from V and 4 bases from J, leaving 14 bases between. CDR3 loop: CASSPPQGGETQYF. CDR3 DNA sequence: TGTGCCAGCAGTCCCCCTCAAGGGGGAGAGACCCAGTACTTC.

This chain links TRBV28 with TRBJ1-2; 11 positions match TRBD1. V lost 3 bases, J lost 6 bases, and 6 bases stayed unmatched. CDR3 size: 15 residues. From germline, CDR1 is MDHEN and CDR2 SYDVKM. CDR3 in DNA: TGTGCCAGCAGTTTTTACCGGGACAGGGGGAATGGCTACACCTTC. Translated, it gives CASSFYRDRGNGYTF.

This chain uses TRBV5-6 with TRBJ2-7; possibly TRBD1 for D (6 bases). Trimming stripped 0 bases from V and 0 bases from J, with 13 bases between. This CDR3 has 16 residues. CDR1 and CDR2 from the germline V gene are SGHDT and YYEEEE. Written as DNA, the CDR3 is TGTGCCAGCAGCTTGGACAGGGTCTGGAGCTCCTACGAGCAGTACTTC. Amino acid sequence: CASSLDRVWSSYEQYF.

The CDR3 protein is CAWSETGASTDTQYF. The CDR3 bases are TGTGCCTGGAGTGAGACAGGGGCTAGCACAGATACGCAGTATTTT. The J gene is TRBJ2-3, the V gene TRBV30; 8 nucleotides agree with TRBD1. With V trimmed by 1 base and J by 0 bases, 3 bases remained unmatched. Per the germline V gene, CDR1 is GTSNPN and CDR2 is SVGIG (reference sequence). The CDR3 consists of 15 residues. The whole variable domain, filled in from reference TRBV30 and TRBJ2-3, reads SQTIHQWPATLVQPVGSPLSLECTVEGTSNPNLYWYRQAAGRGLQLLFYSVGIGQISSEVPQNLSASRPQDRQFILSSKKLLLSDSGFYLCAWSETGASTDTQYFGPGTRLTVL.

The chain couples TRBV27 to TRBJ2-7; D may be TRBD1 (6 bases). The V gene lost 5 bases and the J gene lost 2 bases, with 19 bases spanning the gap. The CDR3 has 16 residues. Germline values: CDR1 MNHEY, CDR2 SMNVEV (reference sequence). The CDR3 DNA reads TGTGCCAGCAGTCCGCACGGGACAAGCACCACCTACGAGCAGTACTTC. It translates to CASSPHGTSTTYEQYF.

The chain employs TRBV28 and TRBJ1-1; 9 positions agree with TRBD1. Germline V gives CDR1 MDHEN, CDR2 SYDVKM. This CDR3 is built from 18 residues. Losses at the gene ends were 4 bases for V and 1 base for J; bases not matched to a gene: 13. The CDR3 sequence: CASSSSGQGGRWNTEAFF. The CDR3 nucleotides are TGTGCCAGCAGTTCCTCGGGACAGGGTGGCAGGTGGAACACTGAAGCTTTCTTT.